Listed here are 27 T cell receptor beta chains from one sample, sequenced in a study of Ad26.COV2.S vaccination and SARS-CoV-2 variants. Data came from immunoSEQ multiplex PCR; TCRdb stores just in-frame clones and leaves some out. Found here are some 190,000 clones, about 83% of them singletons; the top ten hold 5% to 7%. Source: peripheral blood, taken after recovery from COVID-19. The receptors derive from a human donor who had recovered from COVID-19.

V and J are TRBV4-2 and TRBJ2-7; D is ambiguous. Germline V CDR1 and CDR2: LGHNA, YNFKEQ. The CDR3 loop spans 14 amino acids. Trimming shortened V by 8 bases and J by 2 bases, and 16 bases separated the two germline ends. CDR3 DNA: TGTGCCAGCCAAGACGGTACGAGCGCCTACGAGCAGTACTTC. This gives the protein CASQDGTSAYEQYF.

The CDR3 DNA is TGTGCCTGGAGGGTACGCGGGAATTCACCCCTCCACTTT. Translating gives CAWRVRGNSPLHF. J is TRBJ1-6 and V is TRBV30; no reliable D call. Trimming left V 3 bases short and J 7 bases short, with 10 bases between. Per germline, CDR1 GTSNPN and CDR2 SVGIG (reference sequence). The length of the CDR3 is 13 residues.

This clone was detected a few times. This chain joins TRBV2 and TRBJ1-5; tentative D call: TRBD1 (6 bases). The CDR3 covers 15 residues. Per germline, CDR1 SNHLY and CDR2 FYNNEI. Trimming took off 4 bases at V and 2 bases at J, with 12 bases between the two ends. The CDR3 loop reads CASSVGARGNQPQHF. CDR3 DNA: TGTGCCAGCAGTGTGGGGGCGCGTGGCAATCAGCCCCAGCATTTT.

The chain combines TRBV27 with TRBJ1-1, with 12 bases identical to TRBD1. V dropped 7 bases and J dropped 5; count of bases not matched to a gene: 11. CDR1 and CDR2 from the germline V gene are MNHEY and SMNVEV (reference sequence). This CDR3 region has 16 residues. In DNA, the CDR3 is TGTGCCAGCAAGTCCGGGGGACAGGGGGCGTTTACTGAAGCTTTCTTT. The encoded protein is CASKSGGQGAFTEAFF.

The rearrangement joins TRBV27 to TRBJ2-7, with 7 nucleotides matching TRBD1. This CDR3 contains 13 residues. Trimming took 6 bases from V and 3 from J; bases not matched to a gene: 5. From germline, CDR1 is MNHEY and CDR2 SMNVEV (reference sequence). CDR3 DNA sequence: TGTGCCAGCAGCCTGACAGGGCTCTACGAGCAGTACTTC. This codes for CASSLTGLYEQYF.

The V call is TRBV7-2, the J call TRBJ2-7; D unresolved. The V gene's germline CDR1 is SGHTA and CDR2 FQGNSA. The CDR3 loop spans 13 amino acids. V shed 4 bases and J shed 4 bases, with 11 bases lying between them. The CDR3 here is CASSSQPTYEQYF. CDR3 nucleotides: TGTGCCAGCAGCTCCCAGCCGACATACGAGCAGTACTTC.

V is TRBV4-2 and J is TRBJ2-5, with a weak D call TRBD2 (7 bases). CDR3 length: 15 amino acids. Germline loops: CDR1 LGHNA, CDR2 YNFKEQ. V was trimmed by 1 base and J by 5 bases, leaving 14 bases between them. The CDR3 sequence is CASSQGPGEGETQYF. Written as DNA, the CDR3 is TGTGCCAGCAGCCAAGGCCCAGGGGAGGGGGAGACCCAGTACTTC.

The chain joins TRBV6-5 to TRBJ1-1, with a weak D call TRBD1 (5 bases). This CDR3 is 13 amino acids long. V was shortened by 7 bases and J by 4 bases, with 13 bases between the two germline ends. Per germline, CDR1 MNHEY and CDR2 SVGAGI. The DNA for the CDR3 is TGTGCCAGCATGGGTGGGGGAGCCACTGAAGCTTTCTTT. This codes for CASMGGGATEAFF.

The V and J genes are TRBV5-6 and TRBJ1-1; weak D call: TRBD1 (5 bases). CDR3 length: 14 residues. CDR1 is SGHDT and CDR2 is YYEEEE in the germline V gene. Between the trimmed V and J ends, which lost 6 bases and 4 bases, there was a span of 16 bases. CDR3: CASIVGRKVTEAFF. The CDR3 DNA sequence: TGTGCCAGCATCGTGGGGCGTAAGGTCACTGAAGCTTTCTTT.

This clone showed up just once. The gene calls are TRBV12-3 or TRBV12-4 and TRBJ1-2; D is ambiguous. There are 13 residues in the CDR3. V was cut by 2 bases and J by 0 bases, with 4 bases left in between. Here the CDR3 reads CASSLRTNYGYTF. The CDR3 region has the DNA TGTGCCAGCAGTTTACGGACTAACTATGGCTACACCTTC.

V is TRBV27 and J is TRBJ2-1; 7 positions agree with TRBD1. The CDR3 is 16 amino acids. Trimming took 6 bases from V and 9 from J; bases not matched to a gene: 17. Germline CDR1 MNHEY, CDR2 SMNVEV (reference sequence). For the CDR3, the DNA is TGTGCCAGCAGCCGATCGCCCGGACAGGTTTTTATTGAGCAGTTCTTC. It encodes CASSRSPGQVFIEQFF.

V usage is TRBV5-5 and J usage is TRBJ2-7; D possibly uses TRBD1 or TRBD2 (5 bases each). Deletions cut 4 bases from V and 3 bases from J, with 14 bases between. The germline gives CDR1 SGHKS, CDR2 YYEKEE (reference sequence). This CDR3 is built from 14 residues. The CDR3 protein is CASSLRDGYYEQYF. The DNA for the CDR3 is TGTGCCAGCAGCCTTCGGGACGGATACTACGAGCAGTACTTC. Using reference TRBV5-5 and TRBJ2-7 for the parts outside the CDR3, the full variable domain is DAGVTQSPTHLIKTRGQQVTLRCSPISGHKSVSWYQQVLGQGPQFIFQYYEKEERGRGNFPDRFSARQFPNYSSELNVNALLLGDSALYLCASSLRDGYYEQYFGPGTRLTVT.

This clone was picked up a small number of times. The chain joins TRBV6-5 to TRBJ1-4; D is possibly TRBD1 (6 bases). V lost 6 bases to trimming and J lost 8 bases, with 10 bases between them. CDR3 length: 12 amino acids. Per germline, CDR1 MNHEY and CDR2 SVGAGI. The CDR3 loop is CASSRGREKLFF. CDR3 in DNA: TGTGCCAGCAGCAGGGGCCGGGAAAAACTGTTTTTT.

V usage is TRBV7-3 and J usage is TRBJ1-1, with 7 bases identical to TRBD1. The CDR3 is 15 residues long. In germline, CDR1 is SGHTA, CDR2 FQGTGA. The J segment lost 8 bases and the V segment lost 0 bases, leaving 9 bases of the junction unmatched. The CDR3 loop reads CASSLTRAGGTEAFF. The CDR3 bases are TGTGCCAGCAGCTTAACGCGTGCAGGGGGGACCGAAGCTTTCTTT. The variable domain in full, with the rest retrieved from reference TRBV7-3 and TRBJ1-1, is GAGVSQTPSNKVTEKGKYVELRCDPISGHTALYWYRQSLGQGPEFLIYFQGTGAADDSGLPNDRFFAVRPEGSVSTLKIQRTERGDSAVYLCASSLTRAGGTEAFFGQGTRLTVV.

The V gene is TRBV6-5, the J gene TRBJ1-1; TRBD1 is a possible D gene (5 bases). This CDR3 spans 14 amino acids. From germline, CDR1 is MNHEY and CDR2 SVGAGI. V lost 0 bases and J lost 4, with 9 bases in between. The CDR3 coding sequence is TGTGCCAGCAGTTACTCGAGGCAGGGCACTGAAGCTTTCTTT. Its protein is CASSYSRQGTEAFF.

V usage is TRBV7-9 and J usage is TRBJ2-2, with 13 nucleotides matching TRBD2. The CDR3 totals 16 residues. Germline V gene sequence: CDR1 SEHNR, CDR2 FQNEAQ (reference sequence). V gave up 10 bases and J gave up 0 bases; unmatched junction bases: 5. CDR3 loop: CAKGTSGAANTGELFF. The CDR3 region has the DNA TGTGCCAAAGGGACTAGCGGGGCTGCGAACACCGGGGAGCTGTTTTTT.

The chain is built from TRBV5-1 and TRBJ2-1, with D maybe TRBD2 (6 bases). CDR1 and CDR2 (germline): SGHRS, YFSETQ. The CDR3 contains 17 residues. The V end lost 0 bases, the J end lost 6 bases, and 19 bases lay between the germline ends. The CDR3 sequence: CASSLALSGEGSNEQFF. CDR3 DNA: TGCGCCAGCAGCTTGGCCCTTAGCGGAGAGGGTTCCAATGAGCAGTTCTTC.

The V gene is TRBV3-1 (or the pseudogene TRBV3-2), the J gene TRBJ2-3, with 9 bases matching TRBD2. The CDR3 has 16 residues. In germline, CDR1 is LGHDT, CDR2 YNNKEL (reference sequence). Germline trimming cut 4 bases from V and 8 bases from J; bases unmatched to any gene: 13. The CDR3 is CASSPLLLAGRGTQYF. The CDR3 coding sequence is TGTGCCAGCAGCCCGCTTCTTCTAGCGGGAAGGGGTACGCAGTATTTT.

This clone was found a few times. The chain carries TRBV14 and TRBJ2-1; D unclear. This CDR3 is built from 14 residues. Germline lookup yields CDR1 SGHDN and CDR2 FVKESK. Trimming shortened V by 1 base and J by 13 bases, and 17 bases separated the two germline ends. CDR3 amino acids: CASSQGTRLVDQFF. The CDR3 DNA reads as TGTGCCAGCAGCCAAGGGACCCGTTTGGTCGATCAGTTCTTC.

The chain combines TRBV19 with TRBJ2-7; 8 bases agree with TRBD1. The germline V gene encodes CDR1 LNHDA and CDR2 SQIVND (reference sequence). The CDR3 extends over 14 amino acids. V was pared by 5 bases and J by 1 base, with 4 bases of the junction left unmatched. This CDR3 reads CASSPGGISYEQYF. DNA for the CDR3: TGTGCCAGTAGTCCAGGGGGCATTTCCTACGAGCAGTACTTC. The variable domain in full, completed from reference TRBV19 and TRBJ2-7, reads DGGITQSPKYLFRKEGQNVTLSCEQNLNHDAMYWYRQDPGQGLRLIYYSQIVNDFQKGDIAEGYSVSREKKESFPLTVTSAQKNPTAFYLCASSPGGISYEQYFGPGTRLTVT.

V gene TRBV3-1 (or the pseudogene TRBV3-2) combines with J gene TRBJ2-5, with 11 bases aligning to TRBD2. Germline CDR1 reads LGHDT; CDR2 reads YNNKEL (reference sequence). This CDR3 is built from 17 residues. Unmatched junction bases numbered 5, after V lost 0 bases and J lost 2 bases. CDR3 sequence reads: CASSQERLAGLQETQYF. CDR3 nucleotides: TGTGCCAGCAGCCAAGAGAGACTAGCGGGGTTACAAGAGACCCAGTACTTC.

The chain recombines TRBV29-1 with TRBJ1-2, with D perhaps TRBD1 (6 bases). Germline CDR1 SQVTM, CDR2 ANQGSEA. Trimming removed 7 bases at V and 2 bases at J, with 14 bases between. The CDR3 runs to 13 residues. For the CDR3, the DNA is TGCAGCGGCCTTACTACAGGGAACTATGGCTACACCTTC. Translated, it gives CSGLTTGNYGYTF. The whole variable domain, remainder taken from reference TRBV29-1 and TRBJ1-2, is SAVISQKPSRDICQRGTSLTIQCQVDSQVTMMFWYRQQPGQSLTLIATANQGSEATYESGFVIDKFPISRPNLTFSTLTVSNMSPEDSSIYLCSGLTTGNYGYTFGSGTRLTVV.

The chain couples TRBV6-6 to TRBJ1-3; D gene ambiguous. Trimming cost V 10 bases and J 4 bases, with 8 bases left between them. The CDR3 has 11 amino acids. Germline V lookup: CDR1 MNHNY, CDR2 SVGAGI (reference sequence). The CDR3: CATLTGNTIYF. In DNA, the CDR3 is TGTGCCACCTTAACCGGAAACACCATATATTTT.

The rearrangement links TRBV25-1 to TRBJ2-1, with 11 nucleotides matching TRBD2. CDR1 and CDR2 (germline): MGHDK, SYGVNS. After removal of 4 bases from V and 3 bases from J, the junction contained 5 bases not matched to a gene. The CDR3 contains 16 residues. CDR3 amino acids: CASSGGGLADYNEQFF. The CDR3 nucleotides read TGTGCCAGCAGTGGGGGGGGACTAGCGGACTACAATGAGCAGTTCTTC.

DNA for the CDR3: TGTGCCAGCAGCTTGGAGGGACGGAAAGCTAACTATGGCTACACCTTC. It translates to CASSLEGRKANYGYTF. V usage is TRBV5-5 and J usage is TRBJ1-2, with TRBD1 as a possible D gene (5 bases). The CDR3 totals 16 residues. Trimming pared 0 bases from V and 0 bases from J, leaving 12 bases between. The germline gives CDR1 SGHKS, CDR2 YYEKEE (reference sequence).

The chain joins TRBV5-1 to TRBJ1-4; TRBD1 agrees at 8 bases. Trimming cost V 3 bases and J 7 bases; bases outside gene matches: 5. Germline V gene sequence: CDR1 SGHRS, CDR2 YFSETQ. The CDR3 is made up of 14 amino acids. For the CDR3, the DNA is TGCGCCAGCAGCTCTGGACAGGGAGGTGAAAAACTGTTTTTT. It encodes CASSSGQGGEKLFF.

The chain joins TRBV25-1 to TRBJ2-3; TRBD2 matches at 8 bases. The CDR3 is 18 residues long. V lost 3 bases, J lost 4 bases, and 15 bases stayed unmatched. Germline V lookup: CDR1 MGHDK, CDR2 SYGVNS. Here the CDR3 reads CASSDSVVAGRSADTQYF. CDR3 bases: TGTGCCAGCAGTGACAGCGTTGTAGCGGGGAGATCTGCAGATACGCAGTATTTT.